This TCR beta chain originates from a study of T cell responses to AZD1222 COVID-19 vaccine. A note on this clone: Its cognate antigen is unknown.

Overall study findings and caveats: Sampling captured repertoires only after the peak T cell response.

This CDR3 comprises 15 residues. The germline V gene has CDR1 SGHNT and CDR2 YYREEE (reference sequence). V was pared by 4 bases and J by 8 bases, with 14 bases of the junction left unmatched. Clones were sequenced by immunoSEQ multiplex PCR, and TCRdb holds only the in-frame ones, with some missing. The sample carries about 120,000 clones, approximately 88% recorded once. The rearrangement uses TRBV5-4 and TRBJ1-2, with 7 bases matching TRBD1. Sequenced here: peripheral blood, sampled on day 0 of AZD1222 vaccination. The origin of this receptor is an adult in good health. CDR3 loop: CASSTWSDRVGGYTF. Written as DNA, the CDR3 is TGTGCCAGCAGCACCTGGAGCGACAGGGTAGGCGGCTACACCTTC.